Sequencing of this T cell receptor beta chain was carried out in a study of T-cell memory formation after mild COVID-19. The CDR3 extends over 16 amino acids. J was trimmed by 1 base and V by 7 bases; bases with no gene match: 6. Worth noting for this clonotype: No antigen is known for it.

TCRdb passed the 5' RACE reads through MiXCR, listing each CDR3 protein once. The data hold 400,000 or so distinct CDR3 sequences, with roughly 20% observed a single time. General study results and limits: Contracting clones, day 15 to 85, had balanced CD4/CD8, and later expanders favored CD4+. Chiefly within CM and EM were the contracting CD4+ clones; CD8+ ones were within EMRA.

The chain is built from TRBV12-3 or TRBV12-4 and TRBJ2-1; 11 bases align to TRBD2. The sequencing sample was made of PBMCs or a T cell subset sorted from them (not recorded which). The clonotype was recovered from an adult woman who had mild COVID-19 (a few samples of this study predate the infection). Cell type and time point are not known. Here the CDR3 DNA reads TGTGCCAGCACCCCTAGCGGGAGGCCTTCCTACAATGAGCAGTTCTTC. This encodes CASTPSGRPSYNEQFF.